These 14 T cell receptor beta chains were all obtained from the same sample, sequenced in a study of CD8+CD57+ T cells in acquired aplastic anemia. Patients sequenced had flow cytometry evidence of CD8+CD57+ cell expansion. Genomic DNA, the template, was used for profiling of the TCR beta VDJ and CDR3. TCRdb re-called the reads through MiXCR, storing one row per CDR3 protein. The table shows under 350,000 distinct CDR3 sequences, with 45% to 65% occurring only once. The sequencing input was sorted CD4+, CD8+, or CD8+CD57+ T cells (not recorded which) from PBMCs. The receptors were gathered from a human donor with aplastic anemia.

The sample holds a few counts of this clonotype. The V and J genes are TRBV2 and TRBJ1-2; maybe TRBD1 (6 bases). The CDR3 spans 14 residues. Germline CDR1 SNHLY, CDR2 FYNNEI. V lost 8 bases to trimming and J lost 7 bases, with 20 bases between them. Here the CDR3 DNA reads TGTGCCAGCCGGGCGAGTGGGGGGGCATCTGGCTACACCTTC. The encoded protein is CASRASGGASGYTF.

The rearrangement uses TRBV5-6 and TRBJ2-3; no reliable D call. V was cut by 0 bases and J by 0 bases, with 8 bases left in between. Germline CDR1 and CDR2: SGHDT and YYEEEE. CDR3 length equals 15 residues. As DNA, the CDR3 is TGTGCCAGCAGCTTGGAGCAGACTAGCACAGATACGCAGTATTTT. Its protein is CASSLEQTSTDTQYF.

This clonotype has just one count. The junction departs from the called germline gene at one end, perhaps through a read error. The chain employs TRBV6-5 and TRBJ2-7, with D possibly matching TRBD2 (5 bases). Germline V lookup: CDR1 MNHEY, CDR2 SVGAGI. CDR3 size: 12 residues. CDR3 in DNA: TGTGCCAGCAGTTATGACTATTACGAGCGGTACTTC. Translation: CASSYDYYERYF.

The chain has TRBV12-5 and TRBJ2-7; D possibly corresponds to TRBD2 (6 bases). This CDR3 region has 15 residues. Per the germline V gene, CDR1 is LGHNT and CDR2 is FRNRAP. Trimming left V 6 bases short and J 1 base short, with 16 bases between. The CDR3 protein is CASGRGGAGSYEQYF. The CDR3 nucleotides are TGTGCTAGTGGGAGAGGCGGGGCTGGGTCCTACGAGCAGTACTTC.

The CDR3 DNA is TGTGCCACCAGTGATTCTCTCGGGACGCAGGGGGGCGAGCAGTACTTC. This codes for CATSDSLGTQGGEQYF. This rearrangement joins TRBV24-1 to TRBJ2-7, with a tentative D call TRBD1 (7 bases). The CDR3 spans 16 residues. Germline V lookup: CDR1 KGHDR, CDR2 SFDVKD. Between the trimmed V and J ends, which lost 2 bases and 6 bases, there was a span of 19 bases.

This clonotype was detected only a few times. The rearrangement uses TRBV4-1 and TRBJ2-5; D possibly matches TRBD1 or TRBD2 (6 bases each). The CDR3 runs to 15 residues. The V gene's germline CDR1 is MGHRA and CDR2 YSYEKL. V was clipped by 0 bases and J by 5 bases, with 13 bases between them. CDR3 in amino acids: CASSQDPGAEETQYF. CDR3 coding DNA: TGCGCCAGCAGCCAAGATCCGGGGGCAGAGGAGACCCAGTACTTC.

This clonotype was detected a few times. Germline is not matched at one junction end, which may reflect a read error. CDR3 DNA: TGCGCCAGCAGCTTGGAAGCGGGAGTAGGCGCAGATGCGCAGTATTTT. Amino acid sequence: CASSLEAGVGADAQYF. V and J are TRBV5-1 and TRBJ2-3; 8 nucleotides match TRBD2. Per germline, CDR1 SGHRS and CDR2 YFSETQ. CDR3 length: 16 amino acids.

The CDR3 loop reads CASSLLEGGTQYF. The CDR3 coding sequence is TGTGCCAGCAGCTTATTAGAGGGTGGGACCCAGTACTTC. The V call is TRBV7-8, the J call TRBJ2-5; weak D call: TRBD2 (5 bases). The CDR3 runs to 13 residues. CDR1 SGHVS and CDR2 FQNEAQ come from the germline V gene. V lost 2 bases and J 7 bases, leaving 11 bases between the germline ends.

This clonotype came up many times. CDR3 nucleotide sequence: TGTGCCAGCAGGTTGGACAGGGTAACCGGGGAGCTGTTTTTT. This codes for CASRLDRVTGELFF. The genes are TRBV7-9 and TRBJ2-2; 8 positions match TRBD1. The CDR3 covers 14 residues. With 6 bases clipped from V and 5 bases from J, the junction kept 5 bases outside the gene matches. Looked up from germline, CDR1 is SEHNR and CDR2 is FQNEAQ (reference sequence).

This clonotype was counted at least ten times. This chain links TRBV2 with TRBJ1-4; D perhaps matches TRBD1 (5 bases). Trimming pared 6 bases from V and 7 bases from J, leaving 18 bases between. The length of the CDR3 is 15 residues. The germline V gene has CDR1 SNHLY and CDR2 FYNNEI. CDR3 DNA sequence: TGTGCCAGCAGACAGGAGGGTCTTTCTTTTGAAAAACTGTTTTTT. Translated, it gives CASRQEGLSFEKLFF.

This clonotype has a count of ten or more. The rearrangement uses TRBV5-1 and TRBJ1-2; 11 bases map to TRBD1. This CDR3 has 18 amino acids. J gave up 2 bases and V 0 bases, and 9 bases lay outside the gene matches. Germline CDR1 and CDR2: SGHRS and YFSETQ. In DNA, the CDR3 is TGCGCCAGCAGCTTGGATTGGAGGACAGGGGGCGTCAACTATGGCTACACCTTC. It yields the protein CASSLDWRTGGVNYGYTF.

The rearrangement links TRBV7-3 to TRBJ2-5, with D hard to call. This CDR3 has 16 amino acids. The germline V and J ends were trimmed by 2 bases and 3 bases, with 16 bases remaining between them. The germline CDR1 and CDR2 sequences are SGHTA and FQGTGA. CDR3 region: CASSLAPGSKKETQYF. In DNA, the CDR3 is TGTGCCAGCAGCTTAGCCCCTGGTAGCAAAAAAGAGACCCAGTACTTC.

Many counts were recorded for this clonotype. The gene calls are TRBV7-9 and TRBJ2-5; D perhaps matches TRBD1 (5 bases). The V gene lost 4 bases and the J gene lost 2 bases, with 11 bases spanning the gap. In germline, CDR1 is SEHNR, CDR2 FQNEAQ (reference sequence). This CDR3 has 14 amino acids. CDR3 region: CASSYRQLQETQYF. CDR3 coding DNA: TGTGCCAGCAGCTATCGACAGTTACAAGAGACCCAGTACTTC.

This clonotype was observed at least ten times. Written as DNA, the CDR3 is TGCAGTGCTACCTCACCCGGGACAGGGAATGGCTACACCTTC. This gives the protein CSATSPGTGNGYTF. This chain joins TRBV20-1 and TRBJ1-2; 9 bases are shared with TRBD1. Germline lookup yields CDR1 DFQATT and CDR2 SNEGSKA (reference sequence). The CDR3 loop spans 14 amino acids. V was clipped by 4 bases and J by 6 bases; unmatched bases: 9.